Presented here are 17 T cell receptor beta chains from one specimen sequenced in a study of T-cell memory formation after mild COVID-19 (dated by TCRdb to 2020 to 2022). Library preparation used 5' RACE. Sequencing relied on an Illumina NovaSeq 6000. The raw public data were reprocessed by TCRdb itself: fastp quality trimming at Q25, MiXCR clonotype calling, in-frame beta chains only. Rows matching on CDR3 protein sequence are summarized as one entry with the most common DNA and genes. This sample has about 180,000 distinct CDR3 sequences in its table, and 18% of those were observed once. The ten largest clones capture 3% to 4.5% of the sample. Specimen: PBMCs or a T cell subset sorted from them (not recorded which). The receptor set was obtained from a young man who had mild COVID-19 (a few samples of this study predate the infection). The sample titles of this study are shuffled in the database, so cell type and time point are left out; the donor was told from shared clones.

This clonotype showed up just a few times. The chain recombines TRBV5-1 with TRBJ2-5, with TRBD2 identical over 9 bases. The CDR3 runs to 15 residues. V shed 4 bases, J shed 0 bases, and the junction held 4 bases outside the gene matches. The germline V gene encodes CDR1 SGHRS and CDR2 YFSETQ. The CDR3 sequence: CASSAAGGYQETQYF. The CDR3 bases are TGCGCCAGCAGCGCCGCGGGGGGGTACCAAGAGACCCAGTACTTC.

This clonotype has ten or more counts. The rearrangement links TRBV7-8 to TRBJ2-7; D perhaps matches TRBD2 (6 bases). This CDR3 is built from 14 residues. V lost 1 base to trimming and J lost 2 bases, with 9 bases between them. Germline loops: CDR1 SGHVS, CDR2 FQNEAQ. CDR3 amino acids: CASSLVTGAYEQYV. The CDR3 nucleotides read TGTGCCAGCAGCTTAGTTACGGGGGCCTACGAGCAGTACGTC.

This clonotype was counted a few times. The chain joins TRBV19 to TRBJ2-2; unclear D gene. The CDR3 covers 13 residues. V lost 0 bases and J 5 bases, leaving 4 bases between the germline ends. Germline values: CDR1 LNHDA, CDR2 SQIVND (reference sequence). The CDR3 nucleotides are TGTGCCAGTAGTATAGACTGGACCGGGGAGCTGTTTTTT. Its translation is CASSIDWTGELFF.

This clonotype was observed a few times. This chain links TRBV3-1 with TRBJ1-2, with D hard to call. V shed 0 bases and J shed 8 bases, with 13 bases lying between them. The CDR3 spans 14 residues. Germline V gene lookup returns CDR1 LGHDT and CDR2 YNNKEL (reference sequence). CDR3 DNA sequence: TGTGCCAGCAGCCAAGATGCCGATCCCGTCGGCTACACCTTC. Protein: CASSQDADPVGYTF.

This rearrangement joins TRBV4-1 to TRBJ1-6; no firm D call. This CDR3 comprises 14 residues. Trimming removed 2 bases at V and 7 bases at J, with 9 bases between. CDR1 is MGHRA, CDR2 YSYEKL, per germline. CDR3 coding DNA: TGCGCCAGCAGCCAATTAATTTCAAATTCACCCCTCCACTTT. It encodes CASSQLISNSPLHF.

The chain combines TRBV12-3 or TRBV12-4 with TRBJ2-2, with no clear D. The CDR3 has 13 amino acids. With 6 bases removed from V and 6 bases from J, the gap between germline ends came to 11 bases. The CDR3 DNA reads TGTGCCAGCAGACTACAGCCCTCCGGGGAGCTGTTTTTT. This sequence encodes CASRLQPSGELFF.

Only a few counts were recorded for this clonotype. CDR3 amino acids: CASSQGRGNSGNTIYF. The CDR3 DNA is TGCGCCAGCAGCCAAGGGAGGGGGAACTCTGGAAACACCATATATTTT. V gene TRBV4-3 combines with J gene TRBJ1-3, with D perhaps TRBD1 (6 bases). Germline V gene sequence: CDR1 LGHNA, CDR2 YSLEER. There are 16 residues in the CDR3. The V end lost 1 base, the J end lost 0 bases, and 10 bases lay between the germline ends.

In this sample, this clonotype turned up a few times. This rearrangement joins TRBV29-1 to TRBJ1-1; D unclear. There are 11 residues in the CDR3. The ends were cut back, 6 bases at V and 7 bases at J, with 12 bases in the middle. Germline lookup yields CDR1 SQVTM and CDR2 ANQGSEA. The CDR3 sequence is CSVGGPNEAFF. The CDR3 DNA sequence: TGCAGCGTGGGCGGACCGAATGAAGCTTTCTTT.

This clonotype showed up just a few times. CDR3 DNA sequence: TGTGCCAGCAGTTACACGCCAGGGGAATTTCCAAACTATGGCTACACCTTC. It yields the protein CASSYTPGEFPNYGYTF. The chain carries TRBV6-2 or TRBV6-3 and TRBJ1-2; perhaps TRBD1 as D (6 bases). Germline CDR1 reads MNHEY; CDR2 reads SVGEGT. V gave up 2 bases and J gave up 2 bases, with 18 bases separating them. This CDR3 contains 17 residues.

This clonotype showed up just a few times. This rearrangement joins TRBV4-2 to TRBJ2-2; 11 bases are shared with TRBD2. Germline CDR1 LGHNA, CDR2 YNFKEQ. The J segment lost 5 bases and the V segment lost 4 bases, leaving 6 bases of the junction unmatched. CDR3 size: 16 residues. The CDR3, as DNA: TGTGCCAGCAGCCGATTGACTAGCGGGGATACCGGGGAGCTGTTTTTT. Protein sequence: CASSRLTSGDTGELFF.

J is TRBJ1-1 and V is TRBV20-1, with 7 bases identical to TRBD1. The CDR3 is 13 amino acids. V lost 5 bases and J lost 6; bases outside the gene matches: 9. Germline-derived CDR1 and CDR2 are DFQATT and SNEGSKA (reference sequence). Written as DNA, the CDR3 is TGCAGTGCTCCCGGACAGGCGGTTGCTGAAGCTTTCTTT. It codes for CSAPGQAVAEAFF.

The V and J genes are TRBV4-1 and TRBJ1-4; maybe TRBD1 (6 bases). The CDR3 has 16 residues. The V and J ends lost 4 bases and 8 bases respectively, with 20 bases between them. Germline V CDR1 and CDR2: MGHRA, YSYEKL. DNA for the CDR3: TGCGCCAGCAGCCGGAACTTCTTGGGGACACGAGAAAAACTGTTTTTT. Translated: CASSRNFLGTREKLFF.

This clonotype turned up a few times. The chain recombines TRBV9 with TRBJ2-5, with D tentatively TRBD2 (7 bases). Germline V CDR1 and CDR2: SGDLS, YYNGEE. The CDR3 is 17 amino acids. The germline V and J ends were trimmed by 4 bases and 0 bases, with 19 bases remaining between them. The CDR3 bases are TGTGCCAGCAGCCCCGGAGGGGGGGGTAGGCACCAAGAGACCCAGTACTTC. Its protein is CASSPGGGGRHQETQYF.

The rearrangement joins TRBV7-2 to TRBJ2-1; unclear D gene. V was cut by 1 base and J by 5 bases, with 6 bases left in between. Germline CDR1 is SGHTA and CDR2 is FQGNSA. CDR3 size: 13 residues. The CDR3 spells CASSLGMHNEQFF. CDR3 nucleotide sequence: TGTGCCAGCAGCTTAGGGATGCACAATGAGCAGTTCTTC.

Only a few counts were recorded for this clonotype. This chain connects TRBV7-8 to TRBJ1-2; the D is unclear. Germline lookup yields CDR1 SGHVS and CDR2 FQNEAQ. V gave up 1 base and J gave up 0 bases, with 9 bases separating them. The CDR3 has 15 residues. This CDR3 is CASSLDDGPNYGYTF. Written as DNA, the CDR3 is TGTGCCAGCAGCTTAGATGATGGACCTAACTATGGCTACACCTTC.

The chain recombines TRBV30 with TRBJ2-3, with TRBD2 matching 8 bases. Germline loops: CDR1 GTSNPN, CDR2 SVGIG (reference sequence). This CDR3 comprises 14 residues. The V segment lost 2 bases and the J segment 0 bases; nucleotides outside the gene matches: 1. The CDR3 sequence: CAWSRGGSTDTQYF. The CDR3 nucleotides are TGTGCCTGGAGTCGGGGGGGAAGCACAGATACGCAGTATTTT.

This clonotype was counted only a few times. The gene calls are TRBV18 and TRBJ1-1; a weak D match, TRBD1 (5 bases). Germline V CDR1 and CDR2: KGHSH, LQKENI. This CDR3 has 15 residues. Trimming pared 3 bases from V and 1 base from J, leaving 12 bases between. As DNA, the CDR3 is TGTGCCAGCTCACCGAGTCAAACAGGGAACACTGAAGCTTTCTTT. Amino acid sequence: CASSPSQTGNTEAFF.